This entry lists 10 T cell receptor beta chains sequenced from one sample in a study of T cell repertoires in cytomegalovirus infection (dated by TCRdb to about 2019). Sequencing took place on an Illumina HiSeq 1500. TCRdb trimmed the raw reads at Q25, called clones with MiXCR and kept productive beta chains. Each record represents a unique CDR3 protein, reported with the most common genes and DNA among its rows. The sample has 650,000 to 900,000 distinct CDR3 sequences on record, around a third of them singletons. The ten largest clones capture 12% of the sample. Their cognate antigens are unknown. The sample's treatment or condition label, decoded: in vitro stimulation with specific CMV peptide epitopes to enrich CMV-specific T cells. The specimen comprised cultured CD8+ T cells from PBMCs, sampled from culture after CMV antigen stimulation. The receptors were gathered from a human donor in good health (CMV status not recorded). Some clones in this sample may be carry-over from other donors' samples.

The chain links TRBV7-9 to TRBJ1-2; D remains unclear. Trimming cost V 3 bases and J 7 bases, with 9 bases left between them. CDR1 is SEHNR, CDR2 FQNEAQ, per germline (reference sequence). CDR3 length: 12 residues. The CDR3 DNA is TGTGCCAGCAGCTTGTATGGATCTGGCTACACCTTC. The encoded protein is CASSLYGSGYTF.

This clonotype appeared a few times. The V and J genes are TRBV10-3 and TRBJ2-3; TRBD1 agrees at 8 bases. The CDR3 spans 16 residues. Germline V gene sequence: CDR1 ENHRY, CDR2 SYGVKD. The ends lost 7 bases at V and 3 bases at J; junction bases unmatched: 12. CDR3 amino acids: CAIKSGQGLGTDTQYF. The CDR3 DNA is TGTGCCATCAAGTCCGGACAGGGTTTAGGGACAGATACGCAGTATTTT.

The V and J genes are TRBV24-1 and TRBJ2-1; 10 bases align to TRBD2. The junction had 5 bases not matched to a gene; V was cut back by 3 bases and J by 4 bases. The CDR3 runs to 16 residues. Per germline, CDR1 KGHDR and CDR2 SFDVKD. Written as DNA, the CDR3 is TGTGCCACCAGTGATGGAACTAGCGGGGCATACAATGAGCAGTTCTTC. Protein: CATSDGTSGAYNEQFF.

The sample holds many counts of this clonotype. Compared with germline, one end of the junction differs, possibly owing to a read error. The rearrangement uses TRBV7-7 and TRBJ2-1; D tentatively reads TRBD1 or TRBD2 (6 bases each). Germline-derived CDR1 and CDR2 are SSHAT and FNYEAQ (reference sequence). The CDR3 has 13 amino acids. CDR3 protein: CASSLAAGDEQFF. In DNA form, the CDR3 reads TGTGCTAGCAGCTTAGCGGCAGGGGATGAGCAGTTCTTC. The full variable domain, with the rest looked up from reference TRBV7-7 and TRBJ2-1, is GAGVSQSPRYKVTKRGQDVTLRCDPISSHATLYWYQQALGQGPEFLTYFNYEAQPDKSGLPSDRFSAERPEGSISTLTIQRTEQRDSAMYRCASSLAAGDEQFFGPGTRLTVL.

V is TRBV7-6 and J is TRBJ2-1; 9 bases are a match to TRBD1. This CDR3 comprises 16 residues. J gave up 8 bases and V 3 bases, and 11 bases lay outside the gene matches. Germline CDR1 reads SGHVS; CDR2 reads FNYEAQ. CDR3 loop: CASSFPKTGGNDEQFF. The CDR3 nucleotides are TGTGCCAGCAGCTTCCCGAAGACAGGGGGAAACGATGAGCAGTTCTTC.

The chain has TRBV6-1 and TRBJ1-6, with 7 bases fitting TRBD1. The CDR3 length is 17 residues. The germline gives CDR1 MNHNS, CDR2 SASEGT. Losses at the gene ends were 6 bases for V and 2 bases for J; bases not matched to a gene: 10. The CDR3 nucleotides are TGTGCCAGCAGCGACACAGGGGAATGGACCTATAATTCACCCCTCCACTTT. The encoded protein is CASSDTGEWTYNSPLHF.

This clonotype was seen only a few times. The chain uses TRBV6-6 and TRBJ2-2; 13 bases match TRBD2. V shed 6 bases, J shed 7 bases, and the junction held 11 bases outside the gene matches. Germline assignment: CDR1 MNHNY and CDR2 SVGAGI (reference sequence). The CDR3 is 17 residues long. The CDR3 DNA sequence: TGTGCCAGCAGCTCAACTAGCGGGGGGGCGTATGGCGGGGAGCTGTTTTTT. This sequence encodes CASSSTSGGAYGGELFF.

This clonotype was counted a few times. For the CDR3, the DNA is TGCAGCGTTGAAGATGGGGAGGGTGAGTTCTTC. Residues: CSVEDGEGEFF. The rearrangement uses TRBV29-1 and TRBJ2-1; TRBD2 aligns across 7 bases. CDR3 length equals 11 residues. V dropped 0 bases and J dropped 14; count of bases not matched to a gene: 4. Germline-derived CDR1 and CDR2 are SQVTM and ANQGSEA.

J is TRBJ1-2 and V is TRBV4-3; tentative D call: TRBD1 (6 bases). The CDR3 runs to 15 residues. CDR1 and CDR2 from the germline V gene are LGHNA and YSLEER. V lost 0 bases and J lost 2, with 10 bases in between. The CDR3 sequence: CASSQDQGTNYGYTF. As DNA, the CDR3 is TGCGCCAGCAGCCAAGATCAGGGGACGAACTATGGCTACACCTTC.

The chain joins TRBV6-2 or TRBV6-3 to TRBJ2-7; TRBD1 matches at 8 bases. The CDR3 consists of 14 residues. CDR1 and CDR2 from the germline V gene are MNHEY and SVGEGT. J gave up 1 base and V 10 bases, and 9 bases lay outside the gene matches. The CDR3 DNA reads as TGTGCCACCGTAGGGACAGGTAAATCCTACGAGCAGTACGTC. Translating it yields CATVGTGKSYEQYV.